This note documents a single T cell receptor beta chain sequence. Its antigen is not identified. TCRdb independently ran MiXCR on the reads; one entry per CDR3 protein. The table includes some 350,000 distinct CDR3 sequences, 15% to 20% detected once. This record comes from a study of T cell repertoires in cytomegalovirus infection. Study observations and caveats: The ex vivo response showed dominance by HLA-C-restricted CMV-specific TCR beta clonotypes.

J gave up 6 bases and V 1 base, and 4 bases lay outside the gene matches. Looked up from germline, CDR1 is DFQATT and CDR2 is SNEGSKA (reference sequence). The CDR3 runs 14 residues. Sequencing was carried out using PBMCs. This clonotype was obtained from a human donor in good health (CMV status not recorded). Some clones in this sample may be carry-over from other donors' samples. This chain links TRBV20-1 with TRBJ2-1; 9 bases align to TRBD1. CDR3 loop: CSARVWDRANEQFF. In nucleotides, the CDR3 is TGCAGTGCTAGAGTTTGGGACAGGGCCAATGAGCAGTTCTTC.